Listed here is a single T cell receptor beta chain. The data originate from a study of blood T cell repertoires in COVID-19. Study details: From the United States, Italy and Spain came samples of acute and convalescent COVID-19. PBMCs, B-cell-depleted T cells, or T cells were the source of the cDNA or gDNA that made up the material.

This table comes from immunoSEQ multiplex PCR, and its TCRdb copy is limited to in-frame clones, with some not included. The repertoire has 160,000 or so clones, roughly 80% of them found once; the top ten carry about 5%. Germline-derived CDR1 and CDR2 are SGHDT and YYEEEE. The V end was cut by 0 bases, the J end by 7 bases, with 14 bases between. This CDR3 contains 16 residues. The study drew participants aged about 18 to 89 years from some 23 US areas. Sequenced sample: PBMCs or T cells enriched from blood (not recorded which). The source is a woman aged 40 to 49 with acute COVID-19. The rearrangement links TRBV5-6 to TRBJ1-6; D perhaps matches TRBD1 (5 bases). This chain's CDR3 is CASSLGGGRGNSPLHF. The CDR3 DNA reads as TGTGCCAGCAGCTTGGGGGGCGGCAGAGGCAATTCACCCCTCCACTTT.